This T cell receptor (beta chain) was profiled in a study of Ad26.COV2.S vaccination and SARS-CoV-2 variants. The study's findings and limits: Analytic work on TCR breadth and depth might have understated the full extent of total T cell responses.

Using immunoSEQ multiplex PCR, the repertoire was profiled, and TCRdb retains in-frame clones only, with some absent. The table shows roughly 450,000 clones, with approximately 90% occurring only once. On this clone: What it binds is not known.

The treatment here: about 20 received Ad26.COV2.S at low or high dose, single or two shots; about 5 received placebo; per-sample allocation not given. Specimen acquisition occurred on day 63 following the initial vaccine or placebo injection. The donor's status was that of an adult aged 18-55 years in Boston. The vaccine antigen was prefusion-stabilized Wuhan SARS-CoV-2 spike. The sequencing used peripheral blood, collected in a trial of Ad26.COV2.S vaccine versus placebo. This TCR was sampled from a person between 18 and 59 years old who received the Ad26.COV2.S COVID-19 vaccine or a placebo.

As DNA, the CDR3 is TGTGCCAGCAGCAGGGACTTAAATTACGAGCAGTACTTC. It encodes CASSRDLNYEQYF. The chain is built from TRBV21-1 and TRBJ2-7; the D segment call TRBD2 is taken from the table without a DNA check. TRBV21-1 is noted as a pseudogene. The CDR3 contains 13 residues.